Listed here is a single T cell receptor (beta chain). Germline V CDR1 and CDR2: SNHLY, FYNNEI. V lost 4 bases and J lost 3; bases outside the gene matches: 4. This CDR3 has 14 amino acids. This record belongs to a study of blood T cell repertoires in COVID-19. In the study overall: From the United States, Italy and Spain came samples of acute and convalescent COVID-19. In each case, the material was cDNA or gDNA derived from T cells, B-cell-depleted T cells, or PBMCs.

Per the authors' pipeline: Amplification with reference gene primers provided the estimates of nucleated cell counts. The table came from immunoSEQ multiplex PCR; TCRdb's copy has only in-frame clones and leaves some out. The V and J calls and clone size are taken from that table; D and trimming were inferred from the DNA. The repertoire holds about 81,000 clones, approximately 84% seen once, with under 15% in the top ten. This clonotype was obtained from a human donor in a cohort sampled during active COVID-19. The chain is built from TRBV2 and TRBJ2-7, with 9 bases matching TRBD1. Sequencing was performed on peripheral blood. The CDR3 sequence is CASSVGQGIYEQYF. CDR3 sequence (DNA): TGTGCCAGCAGTGTAGGACAGGGGATCTACGAGCAGTACTTC.